This T cell receptor (beta chain) originates from a study of blood T cell repertoires in COVID-19. Across the whole study: The samples span acute and convalescent COVID-19 from the United States, Italy and Spain.

Cohorts were assigned according to the clinical history that participants reported. Cohort 3 recovery required two negative PCRs, clearance, or symptom resolution. CDR1 is SGHTA, CDR2 FQGNSA, per germline. V lost 4 bases and J lost 1; bases outside the gene matches: 6. This CDR3 is built from 18 residues. Produced via immunoSEQ multiplex PCR; TCRdb's table is partial and in-frame only. The sample records a few hundred thousand clones, approximately 88% being singletons. This sequence was found in a woman between 35 and 50 years old who had recovered from COVID-19. The specimen sequenced was PBMCs or T cells enriched from blood (not recorded which). The chain links TRBV7-2 to TRBJ2-4; the match to TRBD2 covers 14 bases. The CDR3, as DNA: TGTGCCAGCAGCTCAACGGGACTAGCGGGAGAGGCCAAAAACATTCAGTACTTC. The encoded protein is CASSSTGLAGEAKNIQYF.